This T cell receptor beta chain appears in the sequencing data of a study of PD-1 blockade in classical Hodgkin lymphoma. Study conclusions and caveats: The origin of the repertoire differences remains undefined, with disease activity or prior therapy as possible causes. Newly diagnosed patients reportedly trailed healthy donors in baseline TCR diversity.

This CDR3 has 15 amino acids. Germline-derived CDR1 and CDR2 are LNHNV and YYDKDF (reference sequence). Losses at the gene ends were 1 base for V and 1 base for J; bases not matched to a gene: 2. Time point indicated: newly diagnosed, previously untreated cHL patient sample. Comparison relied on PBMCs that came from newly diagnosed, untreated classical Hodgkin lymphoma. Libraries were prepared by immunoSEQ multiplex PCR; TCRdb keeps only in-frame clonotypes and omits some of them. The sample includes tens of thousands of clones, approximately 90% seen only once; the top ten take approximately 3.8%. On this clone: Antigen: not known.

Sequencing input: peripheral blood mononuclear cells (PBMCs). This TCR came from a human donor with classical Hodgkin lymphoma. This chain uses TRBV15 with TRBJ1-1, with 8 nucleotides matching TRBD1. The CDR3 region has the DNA TGTGCCACCAGCAGAGGGACAGGGAAGAACACTGAAGCTTTCTTT. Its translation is CATSRGTGKNTEAFF.